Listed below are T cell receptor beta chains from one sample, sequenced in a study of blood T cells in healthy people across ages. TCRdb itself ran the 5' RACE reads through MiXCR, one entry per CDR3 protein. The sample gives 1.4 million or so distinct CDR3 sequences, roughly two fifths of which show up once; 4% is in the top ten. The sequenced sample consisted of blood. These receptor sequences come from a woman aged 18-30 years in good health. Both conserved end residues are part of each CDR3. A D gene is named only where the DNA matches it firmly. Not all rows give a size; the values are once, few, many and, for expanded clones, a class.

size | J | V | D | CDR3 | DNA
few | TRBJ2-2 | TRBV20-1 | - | CSARGLGAGELFF | TGCAGTGCTAGAGGTCTTGGGGCCGGGGAGCTGTTTTTT
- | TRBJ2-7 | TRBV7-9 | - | CASSPRGESYEQYF | TGTGCCAGCAGCCCCAGAGGGGAGTCCTACGAGCAGTACTTC
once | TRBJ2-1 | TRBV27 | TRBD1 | CASSLTGQGHNEQFF | TGTGCCAGCAGTTTAACGGGACAGGGCCACAATGAGCAGTTCTTC
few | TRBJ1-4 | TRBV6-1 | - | CASSRRPTNEKLFF | TGTGCCAGCAGTCGACGACCTACTAATGAAAAACTGTTTTTT
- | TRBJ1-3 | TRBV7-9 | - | CASSAQGQGSGNTIYF | TGTGCCAGCAGCGCACAGGGCCAGGGCTCTGGAAACACCATATATTTT
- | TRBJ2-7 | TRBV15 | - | CATSRDTTANEQYF | TGTGCCACCAGCAGAGATACAACAGCTAACGAGCAGTACTTC
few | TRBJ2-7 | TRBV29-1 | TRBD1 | CSVVGQRLTGEQYF | TGCAGCGTTGTGGGACAGCGATTAACCGGGGAGCAGTACTTC
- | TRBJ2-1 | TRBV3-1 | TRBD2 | CASKNSGRVNEQFF | TGTGCCAGCAAGAATAGCGGGAGGGTGAATGAGCAGTTCTTC
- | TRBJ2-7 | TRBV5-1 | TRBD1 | CASSLRGRGQFIYEQYF | TGCGCCAGCAGCTTGCGGGGTAGGGGACAGTTTATTTACGAGCAGTACTTC
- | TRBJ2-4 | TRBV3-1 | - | CASSPRPRRNIQYF | TGTGCCAGCAGCCCCCGACCGAGGCGAAACATTCAGTACTTC
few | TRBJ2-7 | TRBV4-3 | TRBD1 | CASSQDGGDRGYEQYF | TGCGCCAGCAGCCAAGATGGGGGGGACAGGGGCTACGAGCAGTACTTC
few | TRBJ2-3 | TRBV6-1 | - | CASNPWAVIGGGVADTQYF | TGTGCCAGCAACCCCTGGGCCGTCATTGGGGGGGGCGTGGCAGATACGCAGTATTTT
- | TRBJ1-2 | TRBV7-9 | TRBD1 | CASSRGLRTGNGYTF | TGTGCCAGCAGCCGAGGGCTCCGGACAGGGAATGGCTACACCTTC
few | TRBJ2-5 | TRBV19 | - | CASSTVGRFQETQYF | TGTGCCAGTAGCACCGTCGGGCGTTTCCAAGAGACCCAGTACTTC
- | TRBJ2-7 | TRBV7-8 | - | CASSLIQGFEQYF | TGTGCCAGCAGCCTGATACAGGGTTTCGAGCAGTACTTC
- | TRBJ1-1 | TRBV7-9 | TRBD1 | CASSLIWDRAPTEAFF | TGTGCCAGCAGCTTAATTTGGGACAGGGCGCCCACTGAAGCTTTCTTT
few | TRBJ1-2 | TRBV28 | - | CASSLREGILTRRYTF | TGTGCCAGCAGTTTAAGAGAGGGGATCCTAACTAGGCGCTACACCTTC
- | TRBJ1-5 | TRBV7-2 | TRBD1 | CASSLDTGVNQPQHF | TGTGCCAGCAGCTTAGATACAGGGGTGAATCAGCCCCAGCATTTT
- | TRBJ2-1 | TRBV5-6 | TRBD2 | CASRSGGRSSYNEQFF | TGTGCCAGCAGAAGCGGGGGAAGGAGCTCCTACAATGAGCAGTTCTTC
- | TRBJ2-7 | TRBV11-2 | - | CASSSPSIGHYEQYF | TGTGCCAGCAGCTCCCCGTCGATAGGTCACTACGAGCAGTACTTC
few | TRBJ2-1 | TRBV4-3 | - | CASSHGRGDLNEQFF | TGCGCCAGCAGCCACGGCCGGGGTGACTTGAATGAGCAGTTCTTC
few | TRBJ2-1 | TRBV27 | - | CASSRYRDNEQFF | TGTGCCAGCAGCCGCTATAGGGACAATGAGCAGTTCTTC
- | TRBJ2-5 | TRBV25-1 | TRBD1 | CASSDSGGPGETQYF | TGTGCCAGCAGTGATTCAGGGGGCCCTGGGGAGACCCAGTACTTC
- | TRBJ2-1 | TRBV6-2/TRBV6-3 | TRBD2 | CASSPIPSGTPNEQFF | TGTGCCAGCAGCCCTATCCCTAGCGGTACCCCAAATGAGCAGTTCTTC
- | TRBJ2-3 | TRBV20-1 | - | CSAVSAANTDTQYF | TGCAGTGCGGTATCAGCGGCTAACACAGATACGCAGTATTTT
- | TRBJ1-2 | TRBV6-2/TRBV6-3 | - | CASSDTTTEEGYTF | TGTGCCAGCAGTGACACGACGACCGAGGAGGGCTACACCTTC
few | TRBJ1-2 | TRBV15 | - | CATSSGRQMGYTF | TGTGCCACCAGCAGCGGGAGGCAGATGGGCTACACCTTC
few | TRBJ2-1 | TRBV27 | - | CASSFPDSEQFF | TGTGCCAGCAGTTTCCCTGACAGTGAGCAGTTCTTC
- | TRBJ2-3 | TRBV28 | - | CASSFGGLSSTDTQYF | TGTGCCAGCAGTTTCGGGGGACTGTCTAGCACAGATACGCAGTATTTT
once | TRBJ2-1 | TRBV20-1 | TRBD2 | CSARDPLAGGHEQFF | TGCAGTGCTAGAGATCCTCTAGCGGGAGGTCATGAGCAGTTCTTC
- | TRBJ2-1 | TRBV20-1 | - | CSAQPVGPRSGEQFF | TGCAGTGCTCAACCAGTCGGTCCAAGATCGGGTGAGCAGTTCTTC
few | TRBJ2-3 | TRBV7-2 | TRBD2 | CASRIAGGGTDTQYF | TGTGCCAGCAGAATAGCGGGAGGGGGCACAGATACGCAGTATTTT
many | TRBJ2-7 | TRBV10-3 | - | CAISDSRGAYEQYF | TGTGCCATCAGTGATTCCCGGGGAGCCTACGAGCAGTACTTC
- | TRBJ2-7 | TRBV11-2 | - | CASSLDPIRAGNHNEQYF | TGTGCCAGCAGCTTAGATCCCATCCGGGCAGGAAACCACAATGAGCAGTACTTC
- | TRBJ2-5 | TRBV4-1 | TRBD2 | CASSHTTPSGSFAEQYF | TGCGCCAGCAGCCACACCACGCCTAGCGGGAGTTTCGCTGAGCAGTACTTC
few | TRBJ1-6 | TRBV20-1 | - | CSAQDPGGNSPLHF | TGCAGTGCCCAGGACCCGGGGGGGAATTCACCCCTCCACTTT
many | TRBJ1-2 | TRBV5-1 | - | CASSLDSLNYGYTF | TGCGCCAGCAGCTTGGACAGTCTTAACTATGGCTACACCTTC
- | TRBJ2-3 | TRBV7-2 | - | CASSLESYNTDTQYF | TGTGCCAGCAGCTTAGAGAGTTACAACACAGATACGCAGTATTTT
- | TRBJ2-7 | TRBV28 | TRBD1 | CASSFDRGQDEQYF | TGTGCCAGCAGTTTCGACAGGGGGCAGGACGAGCAGTACTTC
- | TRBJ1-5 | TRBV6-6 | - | CASTPGGTPQHF | TGTGCCAGCACCCCGGGGGGGACGCCCCAGCATTTT
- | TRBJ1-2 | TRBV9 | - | CASSGTVHYGYIF | TGTGCCAGCAGCGGGACAGTGCACTATGGCTACATCTTC
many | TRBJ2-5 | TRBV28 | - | CASRKGRVQETQYF | TGTGCCAGCAGAAAGGGACGGGTCCAAGAGACCCAGTACTTC
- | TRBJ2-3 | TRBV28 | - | CASSFGGAGGDTQYF | TGTGCCAGCAGTTTTGGGGGGGCCGGGGGAGATACGCAGTATTTT
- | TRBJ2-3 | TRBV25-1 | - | CASSPTRSATDTQYF | TGTGCCAGCAGCCCGACCCGTTCAGCCACAGATACGCAGTATTTT
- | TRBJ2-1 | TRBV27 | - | CASKERYNEQFF | TGTGCCAGCAAAGAAAGGTACAATGAGCAGTTCTTC
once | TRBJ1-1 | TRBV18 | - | CASSPSMRDEDTEAFF | TGTGCCAGCTCACCAAGCATGCGGGATGAGGACACTGAAGCTTTCTTT
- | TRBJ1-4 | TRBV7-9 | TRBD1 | CASSSTTGQGDEKLFF | TGTGCCAGCAGCTCCACAACGGGACAGGGGGATGAAAAACTGTTTTTT
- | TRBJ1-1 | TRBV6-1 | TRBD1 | CASTLSGTGMNTEAFF | TGTGCCAGCACTTTGTCCGGGACAGGGATGAACACTGAAGCTTTCTTT
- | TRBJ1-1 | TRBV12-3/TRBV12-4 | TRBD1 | CAGRVQGARTEAFF | TGTGCCGGCAGGGTACAGGGGGCGCGGACTGAAGCTTTCTTT
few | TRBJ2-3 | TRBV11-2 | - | CASSLWESTDTQYF | TGTGCCAGCAGCCTCTGGGAATCCACAGATACGCAGTATTTT
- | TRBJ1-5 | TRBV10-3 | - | CAISDLGIDQPQHF | TGTGCCATCAGTGACTTGGGGATTGATCAGCCCCAGCATTTT
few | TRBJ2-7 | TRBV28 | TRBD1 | CASWDRGYEQYF | TGTGCCAGCTGGGACAGGGGCTACGAGCAGTACTTC
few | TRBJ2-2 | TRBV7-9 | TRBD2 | CASSSLAGGPGELFF | TGTGCCAGCAGCTCGCTAGCGGGGGGCCCCGGGGAGCTGTTTTTT
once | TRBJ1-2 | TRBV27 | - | CASSKNPRDDGYTF | TGTGCCAGCAGTAAGAATCCCAGGGACGATGGCTACACCTTC
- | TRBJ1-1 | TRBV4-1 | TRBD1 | CASSQAQGGLNTEAFF | TGCGCCAGCAGCCAAGCACAGGGGGGTTTGAACACTGAAGCTTTCTTT
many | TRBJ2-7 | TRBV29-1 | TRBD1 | CSVTLRDRVSYEQYF | TGCAGCGTTACCCTCAGGGACAGGGTCTCCTACGAGCAGTACTTC